What follows is one T cell receptor beta chain and its context. The antigen is undetermined. These data originate in a study of T cell responses to AZD1222 COVID-19 vaccine. Study conclusions and caveats: The donor group comprised mostly white British people and more females; the analysis possibly underestimated clonal diversity.

Clones were sequenced by immunoSEQ multiplex PCR, and TCRdb holds only the in-frame ones, with some missing. Here the sample spans 73,000 or so clones, around three quarters being singletons. The germline V and J ends were trimmed by 5 bases and 1 base, with 5 bases remaining between them. CDR1 is MDHEN, CDR2 SYDVKM, per germline. The CDR3 consists of 12 residues. The input for sequencing was peripheral blood, taken 28 days after the second AZD1222 dose. This chain links TRBV28 with TRBJ1-1, with D unresolved. The receptor's source is an adult who received the AZD1222 COVID-19 vaccine. CDR3 nucleotide sequence: TGTGCCAGCAGTCAGCAGAACACTGAAGCTTTCTTT. It translates to CASSQQNTEAFF.